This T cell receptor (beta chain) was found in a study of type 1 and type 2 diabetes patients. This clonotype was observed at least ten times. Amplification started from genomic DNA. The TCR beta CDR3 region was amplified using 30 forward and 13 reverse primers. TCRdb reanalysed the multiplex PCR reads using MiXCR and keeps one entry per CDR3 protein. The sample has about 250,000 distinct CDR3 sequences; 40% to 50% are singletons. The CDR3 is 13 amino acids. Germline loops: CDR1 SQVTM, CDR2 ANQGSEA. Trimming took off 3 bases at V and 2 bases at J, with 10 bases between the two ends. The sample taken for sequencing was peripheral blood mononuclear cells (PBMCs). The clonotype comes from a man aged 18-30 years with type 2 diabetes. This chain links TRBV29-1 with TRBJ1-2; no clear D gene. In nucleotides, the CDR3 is TGCAGCGTTGACACAGCAGCAAACTATGGCTACACCTTC. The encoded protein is CSVDTAANYGYTF.